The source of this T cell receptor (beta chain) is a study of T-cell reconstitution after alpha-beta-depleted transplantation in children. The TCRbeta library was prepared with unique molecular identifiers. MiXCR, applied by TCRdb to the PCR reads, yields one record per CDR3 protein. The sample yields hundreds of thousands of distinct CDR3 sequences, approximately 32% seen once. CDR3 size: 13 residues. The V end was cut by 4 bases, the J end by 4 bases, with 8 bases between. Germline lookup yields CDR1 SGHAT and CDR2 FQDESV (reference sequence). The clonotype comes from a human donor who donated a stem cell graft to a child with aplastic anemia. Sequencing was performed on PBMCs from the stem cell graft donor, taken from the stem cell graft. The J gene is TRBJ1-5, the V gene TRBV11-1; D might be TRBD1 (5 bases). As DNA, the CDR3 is TGTGCCAGCAGCTGGACATGTAATCAGCCCCAGCATTTT. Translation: CASSWTCNQPQHF.